The 11 T cell receptor beta chains listed next were all sequenced from one sample in a study of shared clonotypes between healthy human individuals. Profiling relied on immunoSEQ multiplex PCR, and the TCRdb table lists in-frame clones only, not all of them. Of fewer than 550,000 clones listed, about 80% are singletons. Sequencing was carried out using PBMCs. The receptors here all came from a middle-aged woman in good health. Some clones in this sample may be carry-over from other donors' samples.

This CDR3 is CATDRLSYEQYF. CDR3 coding DNA: TGTGCTACGGACAGACTCTCCTACGAGCAGTACTTC. The rearrangement joins TRBV6-8 to TRBJ2-7; tentatively, D is TRBD1 (6 bases). CDR3 size: 12 residues. Germline lookup yields CDR1 MNHGY and CDR2 SAAAGT.

The chain uses TRBV19 and TRBJ2-2; D is tentatively TRBD1 or TRBD2 (5 bases each). CDR3 size: 16 residues. Trimming stripped 3 bases from V and 5 bases from J, with 16 bases between. Germline values: CDR1 LNHDA, CDR2 SQIVND (reference sequence). The DNA for the CDR3 is TGTGCCAGTAGTATCCTTGGGGCTAGCCGGACCGGGGAGCTGTTTTTT. Protein product: CASSILGASRTGELFF.

The rearrangement uses TRBV10-3 and TRBJ2-1; 12 nucleotides align to TRBD1. Trimming cost V 4 bases and J 6 bases; bases outside gene matches: 10. The CDR3 contains 17 residues. Germline CDR1 is ENHRY and CDR2 is SYGVKD. The CDR3 sequence is CAISANSPGQGANEQFF. The CDR3 nucleotides are TGTGCCATCAGTGCTAACAGCCCGGGACAGGGGGCCAATGAGCAGTTCTTC.

CDR3 sequence (DNA): TGTGCCAGCAGCTTAGATCTGGCTGGAGTAGCGGGACGCAATGAGCAGTTCTTC. This encodes CASSLDLAGVAGRNEQFF. The chain employs TRBV11-2 and TRBJ2-1, with TRBD2 matching over 8 bases. The CDR3 spans 18 residues. Germline V lookup: CDR1 SGHAT, CDR2 FQNNGV. Trimming at V came to 0 bases and at J to 6 bases, leaving 13 bases not matched to a gene.

This chain connects TRBV7-2 to TRBJ1-2, with D tentatively TRBD1 (6 bases). The CDR3 is 14 residues long. Trimming removed 0 bases from V and 9 bases from J, with 14 bases in between. Germline V lookup: CDR1 SGHTA, CDR2 FQGNSA. For the CDR3, the DNA is TGTGCCAGCAGCTTAGCGGGTGAGGGGGGGAGCTACACCTTC. Protein: CASSLAGEGGSYTF.

V and J are TRBV10-1 and TRBJ2-7; perhaps D is TRBD1 or TRBD2 (7 bases each). V was shortened by 8 bases and J by 3 bases, with 23 bases between the two germline ends. The germline V gene encodes CDR1 WNHNN and CDR2 SYGVQD (reference sequence). The CDR3 covers 16 residues. Here the CDR3 DNA reads TGCGCCAGCGAGACTCAGGGGGGGCCAGGGTGCTACGAGCAGTACTTC. Protein sequence: CASETQGGPGCYEQYF.

V usage is TRBV27 and J usage is TRBJ2-7; D may be TRBD1 or TRBD2 (6 bases each). From germline, CDR1 is MNHEY and CDR2 SMNVEV (reference sequence). There are 16 residues in the CDR3. V was cut by 3 bases and J by 1 base, with 16 bases left in between. The CDR3 sequence is CASSFGGWDTSYEQYF. DNA of the CDR3: TGTGCCAGCAGTTTTGGGGGGTGGGACACTTCCTACGAGCAGTACTTC.

The chain combines TRBV27 with TRBJ2-7, with 8 bases lining up with TRBD2. Germline lookup yields CDR1 MNHEY and CDR2 SMNVEV (reference sequence). V gave up 2 bases and J gave up 4 bases; unmatched junction bases: 4. The CDR3 consists of 14 residues. CDR3 DNA sequence: TGTGCCAGCAGTTTAAGCGGGGGCGGGTACGAGCAGTACTTC. Protein sequence: CASSLSGGGYEQYF.

The gene calls are TRBV5-4 and TRBJ2-1, with a possible D match to TRBD2 (6 bases). The CDR3 sequence is 12 residues long. Germline V gene sequence: CDR1 SGHNT, CDR2 YYREEE (reference sequence). V lost 4 bases and J lost 14, with 16 bases in between. The CDR3: CASSGRDSLKFF. Here the CDR3 DNA reads TGTGCCAGCAGCGGCCGGGACTCCCTAAAGTTCTTC.

The rearrangement joins TRBV15 to TRBJ1-5, with no clear D. CDR3 length: 19 amino acids. Germline CDR1 LNHNV, CDR2 YYDKDF (reference sequence). V was clipped by 1 base and J by 0 bases, with 19 bases between them. CDR3 nucleotides: TGTGCCACCAGCAGAGGACCCGTGGCAGGCTTGAATAGCAATCAGCCCCAGCATTTT. It is translated as CATSRGPVAGLNSNQPQHF.

This clone appeared a single time. The chain employs TRBV7-2 and TRBJ2-1, with no clear D. Germline V gene lookup returns CDR1 SGHTA and CDR2 FQGNSA. The CDR3 covers 14 residues. Between the trimmed V and J ends, which lost 5 bases and 8 bases, there was a span of 16 bases. In DNA, the CDR3 is TGTGCCAGCAGCCCAGGCCGGGTCCGGTATGAGCAGTTCTTC. Amino acids: CASSPGRVRYEQFF.